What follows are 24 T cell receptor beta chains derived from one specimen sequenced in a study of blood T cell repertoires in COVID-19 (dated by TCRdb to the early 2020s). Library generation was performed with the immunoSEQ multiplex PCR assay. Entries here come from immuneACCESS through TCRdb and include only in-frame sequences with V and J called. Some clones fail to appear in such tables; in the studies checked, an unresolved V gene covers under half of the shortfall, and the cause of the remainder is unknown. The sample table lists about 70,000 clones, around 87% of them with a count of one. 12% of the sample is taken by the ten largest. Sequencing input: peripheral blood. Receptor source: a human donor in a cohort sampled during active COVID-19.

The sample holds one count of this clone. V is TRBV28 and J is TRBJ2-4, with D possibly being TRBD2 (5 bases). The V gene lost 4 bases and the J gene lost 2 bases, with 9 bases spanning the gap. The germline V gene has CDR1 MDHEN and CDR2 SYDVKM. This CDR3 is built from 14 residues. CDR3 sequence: CASSSGGSKNIQYF. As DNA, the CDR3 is TGTGCCAGCAGTTCGGGCGGGTCCAAAAACATTCAGTACTTC.

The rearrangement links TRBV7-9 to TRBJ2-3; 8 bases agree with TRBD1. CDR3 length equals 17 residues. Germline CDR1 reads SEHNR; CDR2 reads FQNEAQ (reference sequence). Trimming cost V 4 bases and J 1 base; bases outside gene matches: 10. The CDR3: CASSSRRGTGGTDTQYF. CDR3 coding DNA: TGTGCCAGCAGCTCCCGCCGGGGGACAGGAGGCACAGATACGCAGTATTTT.

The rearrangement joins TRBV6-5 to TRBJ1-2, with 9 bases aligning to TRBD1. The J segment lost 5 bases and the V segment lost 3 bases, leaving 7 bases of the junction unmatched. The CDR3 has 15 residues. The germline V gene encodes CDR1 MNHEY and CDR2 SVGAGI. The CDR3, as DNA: TGTGCCAGCAGTTATTCAACAGGGGGCCGATATGGCTACACCTTC. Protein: CASSYSTGGRYGYTF.

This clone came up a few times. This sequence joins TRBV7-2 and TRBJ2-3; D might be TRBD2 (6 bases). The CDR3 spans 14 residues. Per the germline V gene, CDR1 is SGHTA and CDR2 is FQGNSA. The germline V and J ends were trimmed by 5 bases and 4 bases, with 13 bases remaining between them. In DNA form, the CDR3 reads TGTGCCAGCAGCATGGGACTGAGGCCAGATACGCAGTATTTT. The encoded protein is CASSMGLRPDTQYF.

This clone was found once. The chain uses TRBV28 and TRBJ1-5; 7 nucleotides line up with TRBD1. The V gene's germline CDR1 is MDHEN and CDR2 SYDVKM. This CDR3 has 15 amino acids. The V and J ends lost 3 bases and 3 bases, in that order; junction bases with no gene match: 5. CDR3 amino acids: CASSFGQVYNQPQHF. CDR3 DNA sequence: TGTGCCAGCAGTTTTGGACAGGTCTACAATCAGCCCCAGCATTTT.

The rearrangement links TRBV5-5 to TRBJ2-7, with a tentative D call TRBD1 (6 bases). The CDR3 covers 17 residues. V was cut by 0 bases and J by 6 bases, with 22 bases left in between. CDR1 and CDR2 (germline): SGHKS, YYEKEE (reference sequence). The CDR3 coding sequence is TGTGCCAGCAGCTTGGTGGGGGCAGGACTCGGCGTGGGCGAGCAGTACTTC. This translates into CASSLVGAGLGVGEQYF. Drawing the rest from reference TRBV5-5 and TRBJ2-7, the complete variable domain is DAGVTQSPTHLIKTRGQQVTLRCSPISGHKSVSWYQQVLGQGPQFIFQYYEKEERGRGNFPDRFSARQFPNYSSELNVNALLLGDSALYLCASSLVGAGLGVGEQYFGPGTRLTVT.

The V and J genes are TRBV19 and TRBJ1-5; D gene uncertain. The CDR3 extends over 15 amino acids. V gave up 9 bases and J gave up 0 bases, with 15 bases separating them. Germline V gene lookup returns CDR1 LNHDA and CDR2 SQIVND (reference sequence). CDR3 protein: CASSRGSYSNQPQHF. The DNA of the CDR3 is TGTGCCAGCAGCCGGGGTTCATATAGCAATCAGCCCCAGCATTTT.

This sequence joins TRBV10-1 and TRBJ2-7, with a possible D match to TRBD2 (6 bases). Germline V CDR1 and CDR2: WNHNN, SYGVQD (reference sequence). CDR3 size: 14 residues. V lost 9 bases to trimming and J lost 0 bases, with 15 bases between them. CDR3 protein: CASSNTRGSYEQYF. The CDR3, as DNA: TGCGCCAGTTCAAACACGCGGGGCTCCTACGAGCAGTACTTC.

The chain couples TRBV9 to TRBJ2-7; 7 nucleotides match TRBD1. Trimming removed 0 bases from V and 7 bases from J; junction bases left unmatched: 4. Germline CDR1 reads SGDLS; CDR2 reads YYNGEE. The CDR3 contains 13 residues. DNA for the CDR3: TGTGCCAGCAGCGTAGCAGGGGGACAAGAGCAGTACTTC. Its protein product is CASSVAGGQEQYF.

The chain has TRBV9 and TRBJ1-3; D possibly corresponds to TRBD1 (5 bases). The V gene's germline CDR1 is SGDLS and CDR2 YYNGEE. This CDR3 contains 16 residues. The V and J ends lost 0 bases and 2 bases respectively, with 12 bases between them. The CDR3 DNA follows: TGTGCCAGCAGCGTAGCGGGGGGGTTTGCTGGAAACACCATATATTTT. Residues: CASSVAGGFAGNTIYF.

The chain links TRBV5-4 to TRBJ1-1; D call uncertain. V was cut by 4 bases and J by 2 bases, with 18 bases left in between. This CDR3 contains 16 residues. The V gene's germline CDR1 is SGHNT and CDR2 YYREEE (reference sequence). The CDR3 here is CASSPGAPLLNTEAFF. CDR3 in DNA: TGTGCCAGCAGCCCCGGTGCCCCCCTCTTAAACACTGAAGCTTTCTTT.

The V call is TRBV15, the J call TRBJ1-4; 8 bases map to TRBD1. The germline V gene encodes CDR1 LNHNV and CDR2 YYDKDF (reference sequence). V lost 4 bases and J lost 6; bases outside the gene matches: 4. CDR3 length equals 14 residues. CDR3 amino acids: CATSTDREDEKLFF. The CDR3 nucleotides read TGTGCCACCAGCACGGACAGGGAAGATGAAAAACTGTTTTTT.

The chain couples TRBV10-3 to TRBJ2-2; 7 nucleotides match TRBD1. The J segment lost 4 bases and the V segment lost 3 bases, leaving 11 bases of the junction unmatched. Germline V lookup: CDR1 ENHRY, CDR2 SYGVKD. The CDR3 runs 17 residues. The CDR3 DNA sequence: TGTGCCATCAGTGATGGGAAGGGGGCCGGGGCCACCGGGGAGCTGTTTTTT. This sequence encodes CAISDGKGAGATGELFF.

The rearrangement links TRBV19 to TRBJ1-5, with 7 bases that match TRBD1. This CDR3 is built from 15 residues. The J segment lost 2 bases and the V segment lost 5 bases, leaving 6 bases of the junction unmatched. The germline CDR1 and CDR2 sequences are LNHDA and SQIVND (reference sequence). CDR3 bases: TGTGCCAGTAGTTTGCGACAGGGTGGCAATCAGCCCCAGCATTTT. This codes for CASSLRQGGNQPQHF.

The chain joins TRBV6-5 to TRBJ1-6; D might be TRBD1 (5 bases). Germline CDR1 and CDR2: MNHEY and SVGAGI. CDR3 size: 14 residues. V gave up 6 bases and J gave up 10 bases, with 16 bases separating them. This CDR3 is CASRGPLSNSPLHF. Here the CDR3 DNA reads TGTGCCAGCAGGGGGCCTTTATCAAACTCACCCCTCCACTTT.

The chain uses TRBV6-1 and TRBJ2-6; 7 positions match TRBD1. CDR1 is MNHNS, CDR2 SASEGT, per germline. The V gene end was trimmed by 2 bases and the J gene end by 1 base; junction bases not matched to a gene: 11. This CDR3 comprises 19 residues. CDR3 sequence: CASSERTWDRLSGANVLTF. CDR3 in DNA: TGTGCCAGCAGTGAAAGGACCTGGGACAGACTATCTGGGGCCAACGTCCTGACTTTC.

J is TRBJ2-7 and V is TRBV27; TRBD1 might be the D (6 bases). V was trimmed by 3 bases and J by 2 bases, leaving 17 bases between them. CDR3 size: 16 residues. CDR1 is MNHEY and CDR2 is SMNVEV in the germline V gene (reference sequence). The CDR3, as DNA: TGTGCCAGCAGTTTTGGTCGGACAGAGCTTACCTACGAGCAGTACTTC. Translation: CASSFGRTELTYEQYF.

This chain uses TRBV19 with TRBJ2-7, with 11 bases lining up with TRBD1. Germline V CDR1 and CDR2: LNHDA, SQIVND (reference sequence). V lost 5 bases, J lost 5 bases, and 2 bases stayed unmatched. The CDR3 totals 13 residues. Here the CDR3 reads CASSRTGGNEQYF. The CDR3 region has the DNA TGTGCCAGTAGTCGGACAGGGGGCAACGAGCAGTACTTC.

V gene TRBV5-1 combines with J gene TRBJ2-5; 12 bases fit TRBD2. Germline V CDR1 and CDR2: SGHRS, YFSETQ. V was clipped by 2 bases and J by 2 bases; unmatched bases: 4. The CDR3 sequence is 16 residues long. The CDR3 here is CASSFGLAGGQETQYF. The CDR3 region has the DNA TGCGCCAGCAGCTTTGGTCTAGCGGGGGGGCAAGAGACCCAGTACTTC.

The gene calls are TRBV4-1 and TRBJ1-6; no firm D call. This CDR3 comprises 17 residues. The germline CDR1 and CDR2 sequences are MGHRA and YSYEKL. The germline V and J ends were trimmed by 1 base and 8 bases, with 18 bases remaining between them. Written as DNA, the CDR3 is TGCGCCAGCAGCCAAGGCCCGGTCGGGGTTGAGTATTCACCCCTCCACTTT. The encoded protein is CASSQGPVGVEYSPLHF.

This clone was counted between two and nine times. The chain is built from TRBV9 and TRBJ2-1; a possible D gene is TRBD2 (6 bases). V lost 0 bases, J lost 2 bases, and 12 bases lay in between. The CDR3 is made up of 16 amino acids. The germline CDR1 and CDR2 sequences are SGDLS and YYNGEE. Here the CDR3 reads CASSVAMGGAYNEQFF. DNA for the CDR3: TGTGCCAGCAGCGTAGCAATGGGAGGTGCCTACAATGAGCAGTTCTTC. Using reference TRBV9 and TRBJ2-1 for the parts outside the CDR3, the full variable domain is DSGVTQTPKHLITATGQRVTLRCSPRSGDLSVYWYQQSLDQGLQFLIQYYNGEERAKGNILERFSAQQFPDLHSELNLSSLELGDSALYFCASSVAMGGAYNEQFFGPGTRLTVL.

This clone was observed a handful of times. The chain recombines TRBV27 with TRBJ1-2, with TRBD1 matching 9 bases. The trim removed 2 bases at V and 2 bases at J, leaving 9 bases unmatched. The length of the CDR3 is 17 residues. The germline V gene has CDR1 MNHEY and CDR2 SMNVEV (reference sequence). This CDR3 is CASSLHFTGQGNYGYTF. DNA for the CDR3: TGTGCCAGCAGTTTACATTTTACTGGACAGGGGAACTATGGCTACACCTTC.

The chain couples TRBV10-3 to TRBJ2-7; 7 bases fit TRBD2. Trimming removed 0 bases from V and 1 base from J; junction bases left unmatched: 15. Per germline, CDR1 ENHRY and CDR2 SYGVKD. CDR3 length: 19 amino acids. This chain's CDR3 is CAISESKWVGGSRSYEQYF. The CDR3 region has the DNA TGTGCCATCAGTGAGTCGAAATGGGTCGGGGGGAGTAGATCCTACGAGCAGTACTTC.

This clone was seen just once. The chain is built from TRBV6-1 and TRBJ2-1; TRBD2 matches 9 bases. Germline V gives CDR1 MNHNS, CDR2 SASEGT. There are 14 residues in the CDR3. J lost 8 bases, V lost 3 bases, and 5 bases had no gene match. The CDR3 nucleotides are TGTGCCAGCAGTGACCGCGGGGGGGCGGATGAGCAGTTCTTC. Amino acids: CASSDRGGADEQFF.